This entry features one T cell receptor (beta chain) sequence. Other DNA sequences in the same sample also yield this CDR3. This entry comes from a study of cytomegalovirus exposure and HLA in healthy donors. CDR1 is SGHTA and CDR2 is FQGTGA in the germline V gene. V was pared by 5 bases and J by 2 bases, with 1 base of the junction left unmatched. CDR3 size: 13 residues. PCR was performed using 60 Vbeta and 13 Jbeta primers. Authors' methods: The count from a later analysis was some 76 million unique TCR beta chains, 9.5 million to 13 million of them shared. TCRdb's copy holds only in-frame clones and misses some; the assay was immunoSEQ multiplex PCR. From that table come the V and J calls and clone size; the DNA was used to work out D and trimming. In the table there are more than 200,000 clones, 65% to 90% of which are singletons.

V usage is TRBV7-3 and J usage is TRBJ1-1, with TRBD1 matching over 8 bases. The clonotype originates from a girl aged 5 to 17 in good health and CMV-seronegative. Sample: PBMCs. CDR3 nucleotides: TGTGCCAGCAGCCCAGGGGGCAACACTGAAGCTTTCTTT. Encoded protein: CASSPGGNTEAFF.